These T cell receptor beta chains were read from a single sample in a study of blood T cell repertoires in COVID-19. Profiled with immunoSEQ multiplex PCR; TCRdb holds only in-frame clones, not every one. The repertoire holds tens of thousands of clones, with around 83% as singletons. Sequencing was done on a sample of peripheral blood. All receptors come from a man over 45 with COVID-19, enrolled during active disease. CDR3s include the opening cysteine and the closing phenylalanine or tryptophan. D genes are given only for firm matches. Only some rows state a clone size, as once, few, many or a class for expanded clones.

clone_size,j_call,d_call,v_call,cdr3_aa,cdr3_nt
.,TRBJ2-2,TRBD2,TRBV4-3,CASSPGLAGVTGELFF,TGCGCCAGCAGCCCAGGACTAGCGGGGGTTACCGGGGAGCTGTTTTTT
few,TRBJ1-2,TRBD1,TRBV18,CASSPDRGVGYGYTF,TGTGCCAGCTCACCCGACAGGGGGGTTGGCTATGGCTACACCTTC
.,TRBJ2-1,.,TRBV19,CASSIAFNEQFF,TGTGCCAGTAGTATAGCATTCAATGAGCAGTTCTTC
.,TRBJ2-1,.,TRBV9,CASSPHLEISYNEQFF,TGTGCCAGCAGCCCCCACCTAGAAATCTCCTACAATGAGCAGTTCTTC
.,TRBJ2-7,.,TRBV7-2,CASSLRETLYEQYF,TGTGCCAGCAGTCTACGGGAGACCCTCTACGAGCAGTACTTC
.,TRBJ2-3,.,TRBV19,CASAGSDTQYF,TGTGCCAGTGCAGGGTCAGATACGCAGTATTTT
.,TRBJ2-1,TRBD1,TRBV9,CASSVAGPGGEQFF,TGTGCCAGCAGCGTAGCCGGGCCAGGGGGTGAGCAGTTCTTC
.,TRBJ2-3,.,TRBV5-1,CASSLAGGTDTQYF,TGCGCCAGCAGCTTGGCAGGGGGCACAGATACGCAGTATTTT
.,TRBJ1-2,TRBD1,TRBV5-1,CASSPGTASIANYGYTF,TGCGCCAGCAGCCCCGGGACAGCCTCGATAGCTAACTATGGCTACACCTTC
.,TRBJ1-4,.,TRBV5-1,CASSLAAGRNEKLFF,TGCGCCAGCAGCTTGGCGGCGGGGAGGAATGAAAAACTGTTTTTT
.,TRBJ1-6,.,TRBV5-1,CASSLQGSSYNSPLHF,TGCGCCAGCAGCTTGCAGGGGAGCTCCTATAATTCACCCCTCCACTTT
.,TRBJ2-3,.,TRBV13,CASSSLGPSTDTQYF,TGTGCCAGCAGCTCCCTAGGTCCCAGCACAGATACGCAGTATTTT
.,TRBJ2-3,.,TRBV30,CAWSRGGTDTQYF,TGTGCCTGGAGTCGCGGGGGCACAGATACGCAGTATTTT
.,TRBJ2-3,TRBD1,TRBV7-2,CASSLTGGAGTDTQYF,TGTGCCAGCAGCTTGACAGGGGGCGCCGGCACAGATACGCAGTATTTT
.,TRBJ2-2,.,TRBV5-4,CASSSMTPEVGELFF,TGTGCCAGCAGCTCCATGACCCCAGAGGTCGGGGAGCTGTTTTTT
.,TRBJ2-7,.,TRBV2,CASTQHYEQYF,TGTGCCAGCACACAACATTACGAGCAGTACTTC
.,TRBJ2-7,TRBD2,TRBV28,CASSFPLSKIAGVAQLEQYF,TGTGCCAGCAGTTTTCCCCTTAGCAAGATAGCGGGAGTTGCGCAGTTGGAGCAGTACTTC
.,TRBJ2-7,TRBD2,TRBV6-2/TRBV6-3,CASSLGGAGSYEQYF,TGTGCCAGCAGCCTCGGGGGGGCCGGCTCCTACGAGCAGTACTTC
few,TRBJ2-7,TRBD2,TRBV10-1,CASSDAAGDSYEQYF,TGCGCCAGCAGTGACGCAGCGGGAGATTCCTACGAGCAGTACTTC
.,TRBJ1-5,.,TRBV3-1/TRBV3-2,CASSPIRAGVGDHSNQPQHF,TGTGCCAGCAGCCCGATCAGAGCGGGCGTGGGGGATCATAGCAATCAGCCCCAGCATTTT
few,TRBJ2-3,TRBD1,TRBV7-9,CASSRGTGEGDTQYF,TGTGCCAGCAGCCGTGGGACAGGGGAAGGGGATACGCAGTATTTT
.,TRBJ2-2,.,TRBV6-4,CASSVSNTGELFF,TGTGCCAGCAGTGTCAGTAACACCGGGGAGCTGTTTTTT
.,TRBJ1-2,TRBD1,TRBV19,CATRGQDYGYTF,TGTGCCACTAGAGGACAGGACTATGGCTACACCTTC
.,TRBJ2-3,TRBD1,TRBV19,CASTTGSTDTQYF,TGTGCCAGTACGACAGGGTCCACAGATACGCAGTATTTT
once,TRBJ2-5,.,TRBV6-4,CASMKIRRAQETQYF,TGTGCCAGCATGAAGATACGGAGAGCCCAAGAGACCCAGTACTTC
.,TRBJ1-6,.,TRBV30,CAWSPGGGVNSPLHF,TGTGCCTGGAGTCCGGGGGGAGGCGTTAATTCACCCCTCCACTTT
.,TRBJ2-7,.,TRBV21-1,CASPPQSYEQYF,TGTGCCAGCCCCCCACAGTCTTACGAGCAGTACTTC
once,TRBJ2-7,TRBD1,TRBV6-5,CASSTHVTGDYEQYF,TGTGCCAGCAGTACCCACGTGACAGGGGACTACGAGCAGTACTTC
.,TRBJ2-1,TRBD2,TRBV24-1,CATSDLESGRGNEQFF,TGTGCCACCAGTGATTTGGAATCCGGGAGGGGGAATGAGCAGTTCTTC
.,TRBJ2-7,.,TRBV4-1,CASSRGLEIYEQYF,TGCGCCAGCAGCCGCGGACTGGAGATCTACGAGCAGTACTTC
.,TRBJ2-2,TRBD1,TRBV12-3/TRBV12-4,CASSWGQTGELFF,TGTGCCAGCAGTTGGGGACAGACCGGGGAGCTGTTTTTT
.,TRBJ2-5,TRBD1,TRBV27,CASSFWETGKETQYF,TGTGCCAGCAGTTTTTGGGAGACAGGGAAAGAGACCCAGTACTTC
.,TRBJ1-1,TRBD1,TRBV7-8,CASSFGTAEAFF,TGTGCCAGCAGCTTTGGGACAGCAGAAGCTTTCTTT
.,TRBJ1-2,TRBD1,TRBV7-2,CASSPRQGNYGYTF,TGTGCCAGCAGCCCTCGACAGGGGAACTATGGCTACACCTTC
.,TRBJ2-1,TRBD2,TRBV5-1,CASSRGASGRRGVYNEQFF,TGCGCCAGCAGCCGGGGGGCCAGCGGGAGGAGAGGGGTCTACAATGAGCAGTTCTTC
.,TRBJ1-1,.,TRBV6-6,CASSYSRVKDTEAFF,TGTGCCAGCAGTTACTCGCGGGTTAAGGACACTGAAGCTTTCTTT
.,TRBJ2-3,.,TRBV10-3,CASSPLAPDTQYF,TGTGCCTCCTCCCCCCTAGCTCCAGATACGCAGTATTTT
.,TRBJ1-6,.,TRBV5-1,CASSLEPPPANSPLHF,TGCGCCAGCAGCTTGGAACCCCCCCCTGCGAATTCACCCCTCCACTTT
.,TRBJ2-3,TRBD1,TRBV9,CASSVDGRQGARDTQYF,TGTGCCAGCAGCGTAGACGGTCGTCAGGGGGCGCGTGATACGCAGTATTTT
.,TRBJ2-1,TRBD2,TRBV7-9,CASSSTSGSGNEQFF,TGTGCCAGCAGCTCGACTAGCGGGAGTGGCAATGAGCAGTTCTTC
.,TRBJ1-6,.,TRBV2,CASSYSRGSYNSPLHF,TGTGCCAGCAGTTACTCCAGGGGCTCCTATAATTCACCCCTCCACTTT
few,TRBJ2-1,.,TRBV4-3,CASSMTGTNYNEQFF,TGCGCCAGCAGCATGACCGGGACAAATTACAATGAGCAGTTCTTC